This paragraph covers one TCR beta chain sequence. This specimen comes from a study of T cell changes during pregnancy in multiple sclerosis. The J segment lost 6 bases and the V segment lost 8 bases, leaving 13 bases of the junction unmatched. The germline CDR1 and CDR2 sequences are SEHNR and FQNEAQ (reference sequence). There are 16 residues in the CDR3. Libraries were prepared by immunoSEQ multiplex PCR; TCRdb keeps only in-frame clonotypes and omits some of them. The sample holds 35,000 to 45,000 clones, over 75% seen once. This receptor was taken from a female donor with multiple sclerosis, enrolled in a pregnancy study. This specimen consisted of CD8+ T cells from peripheral blood mononuclear cells, obtained before pregnancy. This rearrangement joins TRBV7-9 to TRBJ2-2; 9 bases are a match to TRBD1. The CDR3 nucleotides are TGTGCCAGCGGCGGGCGACAGGGGGGATCGTCCGGGGAGCTGTTTTTT. It is translated as CASGGRQGGSSGELFF.